The 5 T cell receptor beta chains reported below all come from one sample, sequenced in a study of spatial heterogeneity in lung cancer. These TCRs' antigens remain unknown. Each CDR3 protein gets one entry after TCRdb re-called the 5' RACE reads with MiXCR. The top ten clones hold roughly a fifth of a sample with about 18,000 distinct CDR3 sequences, roughly a tenth of them seen once. Time point meaning: sample taken at primary tumor resection. Points from the study as a whole: Mutation counts in tumors were tracked by counts of expanded intratumoral alpha and beta TCRs.

Sequencing was performed on lung tumor tissue, taken at surgery. These receptors were obtained from a female donor with early-stage non-small cell lung cancer.

This clonotype was counted between two and nine times. This beta chain appears as a stray read in a library generated for alpha chains; its size is not informative. The CDR3 DNA sequence: TGTGCCAGCAGCGCGTCCGGATACTACAATGAGCAGTTCTTC. This sequence encodes CASSASGYYNEQFF. The V gene is TRBV11-2, the J gene TRBJ2-1; D call uncertain. V was cut by 5 bases and J by 3 bases, with 11 bases left in between. The CDR3 covers 14 residues. CDR1 is SGHAT, CDR2 FQNNGV, per germline.

This clonotype was found a few times. For a library built for alpha chains, this beta chain is a stray read; little rests on its size. The chain links TRBV12-3 or TRBV12-4 to TRBJ1-6, with D possibly TRBD1 on 5 matching bases. V was trimmed by 6 bases and J by 6 bases, leaving 12 bases between them. This CDR3 has 14 amino acids. CDR3: CASRLGVLNSPLHF. The CDR3 region has the DNA TGTGCCAGCAGGCTGGGGGTTCTTAATTCACCCCTCCACTTT.

This clonotype appeared a few times. The library was prepared for alpha chains; this beta chain is a stray read, so its frequency means little. The V gene is TRBV7-2, the J gene TRBJ2-3; TRBD1 aligns across 8 bases. After removal of 5 bases from V and 1 base from J, the junction contained 8 bases not matched to a gene. Germline V CDR1 and CDR2: SGHTA, FQGNSA. The CDR3 spans 16 residues. The CDR3 DNA reads as TGTGCCAGCAGCCGAGCAGGGGGCGGAGGCACAGATACGCAGTATTTT. It specifies CASSRAGGGGTDTQYF.

This clonotype has ten or more counts. Found in a library prepared for alpha chains, this beta chain is an off-target read, and its abundance has little meaning. V and J are TRBV6-4 and TRBJ2-3, with a possible D match to TRBD1 (6 bases). This CDR3 is built from 13 residues. Germline lookup yields CDR1 MRHNA and CDR2 SNTAGT. Trimming cost V 3 bases and J 2 bases, with 6 bases left between them. CDR3: CASSEGATDTQYF. As DNA, the CDR3 is TGTGCCAGCAGTGAGGGGGCCACAGATACGCAGTATTTT.

This clonotype was seen more than once but under ten times. This beta chain slipped into a library made for alpha chains as a stray read, so its size is not meaningful. The J gene is TRBJ1-2, the V gene TRBV6-2 or TRBV6-3; D is unclear. In germline, CDR1 is MNHEY, CDR2 SVGEGT. This CDR3 contains 15 residues. V shed 0 bases and J shed 4 bases, with 12 bases lying between them. CDR3 in DNA: TGTGCCAGCAGTTACTCGATCCTAGGGATCTATGGCTACACCTTC. Its protein is CASSYSILGIYGYTF.